The present TCR beta chain was sequenced within a study of blood T cell repertoires in COVID-19 (dated by TCRdb to between 2020 and 2021). At the level of the whole study: The collaborator samples originated in the United States, Italy and Spain and spanned the acute and convalescent phases of COVID-19. The material from the prospective study consisted of cDNA or gDNA derived from T cells, B-cell-depleted T cells, or PBMCs. Subjects who had been exposed to COVID-19, were actively infected with it, or had recovered from it provided the deeply sampled blood TCRbeta repertoires that made up the dataset. The repertoires were released in a freely available public database meant as a resource for research on the immune response to SARS-CoV-2. Where available, HLA class I and class II types were taken from metadata supplied by the sample provider and were not determined by assay-based typing. A de-identified subject ID, COVID-19 status, age in years and sex were almost always included in the sample metadata. The samples were drawn from the first 160 participants of the ongoing ImmuneRACE study and from 1,254 subjects provided by 6 global collaborators. Overall study outcomes, separate from this receptor: Clinical and demographic metadata were provided uncurated, with the amount varying by source and participant.

The collaborating institutions used their own protocols to collect whole blood in K2EDTA tubes. Collaborator samples were shipped for TCRbeta analysis as frozen whole blood, isolated PBMCs, or DNA extracted from either sample type. The immunoSEQ Assay, a bias-controlled multiplex PCR, was used to amplify TCRbeta CDR3 regions from genomic DNA. The source study handled its data this way. The number of nucleated cells in each sample was estimated by amplification of reference gene primers within the assay. Sequence reads were collapsed and filtered to measure the absolute abundance of every unique TCRbeta CDR3 rearrangement. For each sample, productive Simpson clonality was calculated by taking the square root of Simpson's diversity index across productive rearrangements. TCRdb limited this immuneACCESS table to in-frame rearrangements with V and J called. A share of clones is missing; checked studies link under half to unresolved V genes, and the rest is unexplained. That table gives V, J and clone size, and the DNA gave D and trimming. Counted in this sample were over 95,000 clones; about 80% of them appeared once. The top ten clones comprise around 8% of the sample.

With regard to this clone: Which antigen it targets is not known. No clone much larger than this one lies a single base away; base qualities are absent.

V trim: 4 bases; J trim: 4 bases; unmatched bases: 10. The germline V gene supplies CDR1 SGDLS and CDR2 YYNGEE. The CDR3 covers 15 residues, taking in both the cysteine and the phenylalanine. The CDR3 DNA has 45 bases and is translated from base 1. This clonotype was sampled from a middle-aged woman with acute or convalescent COVID-19. The rearrangement combines TRBV9 with TRBJ1-2; 7 of the junction bases match TRBD1. Sequenced sample: peripheral blood. The DNA sequence is given as TGTGCCAGCAGCCCCTTCGCGGGACAGCTCTATGGCTACACCTTC. This is translated as CASSPFAGQLYGYTF.